The entry below describes one TCR beta chain. As processed by the authors: Nucleated cell number was recorded as an estimate derived from reference gene primer amplification. Sequencing was performed with immunoSEQ multiplex PCR; in TCRdb, only in-frame clones are kept and a portion is missing. D and trimming were read from the DNA, whereas the V and J calls and clone size are those reported in that table. Seen here are about 160,000 clones, approximately 84% observed once, and the top ten hold roughly 8%. This record comes from a study of blood T cell repertoires in COVID-19. Whole-study context: Whether acute or convalescent, the COVID-19 samples came from the United States, Italy and Spain. PBMCs, B-cell-depleted T cells, or T cells were the source of the cDNA or gDNA that made up the material.

The sample taken for sequencing was peripheral blood. This sequence was found in a man aged 40-55 years who had recovered from COVID-19.

CDR3 in DNA: TGTGCCAGCAGTCCGGGTGGGGAGAATGAAAAACTGTTTTTT. It yields the protein CASSPGGENEKLFF. The V gene is TRBV28, the J gene TRBJ1-4; D call uncertain. The CDR3 covers 14 residues. Germline CDR1 MDHEN, CDR2 SYDVKM. V lost 5 bases, J lost 5 bases, and 12 bases lay in between.